This TCR beta chain was captured by sequencing in a study of lymphopenia after photon versus proton radiotherapy. Note on this clone: Its target is not known.

General study findings and limits: Oligoclonal CD8+ Temra expansion after nadir drove photon patients' diversity drop. Larger post-nadir TCR diversity loss correlated inversely with survival in deceased patients.

The assay was immunoSEQ multiplex PCR, and TCRdb's table has in-frame clones only and misses some. Among around 20,000 clones listed, roughly 85% were seen once. The V gene's germline CDR1 is SEHNR and CDR2 FQNEAQ (reference sequence). The CDR3 runs to 16 residues. This sample comprised peripheral blood, obtained from a patient treated with photon-based radiotherapy. The V call is TRBV7-9, the J call TRBJ2-5, with D possibly TRBD2 on 6 matching bases. The end of the DNA is better explained by TRBJ2-7, so the J call may be wrong. The receptor's source is a man aged 55 to 69 with pancreatic cancer. The CDR3 loop is CASSPPGTVSSYEQYF. The CDR3 bases are TGTGCCAGCAGCCCCCCCGGGACTGTAAGCTCCTACGAGCAGTACTTC.